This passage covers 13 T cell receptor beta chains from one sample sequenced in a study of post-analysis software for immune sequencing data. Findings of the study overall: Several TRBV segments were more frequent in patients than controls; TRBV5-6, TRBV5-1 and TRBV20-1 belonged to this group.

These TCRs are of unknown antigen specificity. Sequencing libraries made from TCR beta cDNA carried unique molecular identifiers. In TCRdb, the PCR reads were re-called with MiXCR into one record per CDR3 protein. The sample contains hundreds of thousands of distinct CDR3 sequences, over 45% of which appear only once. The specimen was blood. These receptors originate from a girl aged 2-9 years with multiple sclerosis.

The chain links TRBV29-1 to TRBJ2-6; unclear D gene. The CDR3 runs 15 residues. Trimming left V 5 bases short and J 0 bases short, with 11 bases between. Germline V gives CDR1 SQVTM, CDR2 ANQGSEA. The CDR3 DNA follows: TGCAGCGTTAATCACCCAGGCTCTGGGGCCAACGTCCTGACTTTC. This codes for CSVNHPGSGANVLTF.

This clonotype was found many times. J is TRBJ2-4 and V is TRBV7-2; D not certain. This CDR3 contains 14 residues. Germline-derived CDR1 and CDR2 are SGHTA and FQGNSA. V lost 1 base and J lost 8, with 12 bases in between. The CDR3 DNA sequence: TGTGCCAGCAGCTTAGGCCATCAGAGTGACATTCAGTACTTC. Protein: CASSLGHQSDIQYF.

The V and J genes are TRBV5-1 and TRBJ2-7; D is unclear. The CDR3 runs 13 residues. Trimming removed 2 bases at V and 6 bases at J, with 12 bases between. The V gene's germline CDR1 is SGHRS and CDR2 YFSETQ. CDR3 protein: CASSFDSPSEQYF. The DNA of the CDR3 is TGCGCCAGCAGCTTTGACTCTCCTTCCGAGCAGTACTTC.

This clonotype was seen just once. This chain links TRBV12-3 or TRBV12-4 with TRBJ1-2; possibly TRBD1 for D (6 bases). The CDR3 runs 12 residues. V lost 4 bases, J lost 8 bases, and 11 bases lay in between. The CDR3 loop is CASSSQGSGYTF. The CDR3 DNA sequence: TGTGCCAGCAGTTCCCAGGGGTCCGGCTACACCTTC.

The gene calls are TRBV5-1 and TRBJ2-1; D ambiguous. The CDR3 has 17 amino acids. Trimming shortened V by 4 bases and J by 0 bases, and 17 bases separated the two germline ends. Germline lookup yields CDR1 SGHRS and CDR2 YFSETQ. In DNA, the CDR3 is TGCGCCAGCAGCCCCCAATTGGCCCTAGACTCCTACAATGAGCAGTTCTTC. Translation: CASSPQLALDSYNEQFF.

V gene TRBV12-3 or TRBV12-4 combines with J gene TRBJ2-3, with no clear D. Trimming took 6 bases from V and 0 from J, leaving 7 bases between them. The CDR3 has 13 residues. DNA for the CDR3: TGTGCCAGCAGGTCTTTTAGCACAGATACGCAGTATTTT. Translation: CASRSFSTDTQYF.

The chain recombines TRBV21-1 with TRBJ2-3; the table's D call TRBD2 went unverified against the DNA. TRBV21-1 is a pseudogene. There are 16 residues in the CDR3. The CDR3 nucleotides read TGTGCCAGCAGCACGTTGCGGGGGGACGGCACAGATACGCAGTATTTT. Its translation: CASSTLRGDGTDTQYF.

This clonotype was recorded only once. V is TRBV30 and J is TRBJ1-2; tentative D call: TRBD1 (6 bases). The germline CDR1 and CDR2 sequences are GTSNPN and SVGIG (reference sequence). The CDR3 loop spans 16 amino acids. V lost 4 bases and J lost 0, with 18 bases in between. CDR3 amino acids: CAWKGGDGSPNYGYTF. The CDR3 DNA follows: TGTGCCTGGAAAGGGGGAGACGGCTCTCCTAACTATGGCTACACCTTC. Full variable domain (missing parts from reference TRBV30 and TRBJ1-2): SQTIHQWPATLVQPVGSPLSLECTVEGTSNPNLYWYRQAAGRGLQLLFYSVGIGQISSEVPQNLSASRPQDRQFILSSKKLLLSDSGFYLCAWKGGDGSPNYGYTFGSGTRLTVV.

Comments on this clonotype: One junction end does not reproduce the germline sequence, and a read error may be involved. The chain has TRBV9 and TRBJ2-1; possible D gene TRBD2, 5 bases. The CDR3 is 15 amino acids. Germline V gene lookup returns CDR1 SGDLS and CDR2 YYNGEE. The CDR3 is CASSVGSRHKETQFF. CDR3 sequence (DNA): TGTGCCAGTAGCGTAGGGTCCCGACACAAAGAGACCCAGTTCTTC. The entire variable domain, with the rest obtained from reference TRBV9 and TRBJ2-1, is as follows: DSGVTQTPKHLITATGQRVTLRCSPRSGDLSVYWYQQSLDQGLQFLIQYYNGEERAKGNILERFSAQQFPDLHSELNLSSLELGDSALYFCASSVGSRHKETQFFGPGTRLTVL.

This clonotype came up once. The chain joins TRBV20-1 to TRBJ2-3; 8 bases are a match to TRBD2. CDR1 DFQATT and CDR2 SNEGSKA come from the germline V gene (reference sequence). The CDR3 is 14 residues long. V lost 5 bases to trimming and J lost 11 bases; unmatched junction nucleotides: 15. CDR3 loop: CSASKRGWVVKQYF. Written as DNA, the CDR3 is TGCAGTGCTTCCAAGCGGGGGTGGGTGGTGAAGCAGTATTTT.

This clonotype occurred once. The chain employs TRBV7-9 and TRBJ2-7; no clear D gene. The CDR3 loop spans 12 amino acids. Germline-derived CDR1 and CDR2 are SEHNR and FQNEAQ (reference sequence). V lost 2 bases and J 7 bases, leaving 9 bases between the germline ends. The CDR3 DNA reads TGTGCCAGCAGCTTAATTCGGTGGGAGCAGTACTTC. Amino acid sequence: CASSLIRWEQYF. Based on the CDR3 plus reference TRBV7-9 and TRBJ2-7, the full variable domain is DTGVSQNPRHKITKRGQNVTFRCDPISEHNRLYWYRQTLGQGPEFLTYFQNEAQLEKSRLLSDRFSAERPKGSFSTLEIQRTEQGDSAMYLCASSLIRWEQYFGPGTRLTVT.

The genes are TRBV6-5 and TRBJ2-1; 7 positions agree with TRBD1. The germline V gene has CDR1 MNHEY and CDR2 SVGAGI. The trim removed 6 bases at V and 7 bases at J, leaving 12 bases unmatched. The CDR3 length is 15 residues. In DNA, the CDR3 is TGTGCCAGCAGCCCCGGACAGGCCGCTGGTAATGAGCAGTTCTTC. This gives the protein CASSPGQAAGNEQFF.

The CDR3 coding sequence is TGCAGTTCCCCCCCAGGGACGGACATTCAGTACTTC. It yields the protein CSSPPGTDIQYF. This chain joins TRBV29-1 and TRBJ2-4, with D tentatively TRBD1 or TRBD2 (5 bases each). The CDR3 is made up of 12 amino acids. Germline V gene sequence: CDR1 SQVTM, CDR2 ANQGSEA.